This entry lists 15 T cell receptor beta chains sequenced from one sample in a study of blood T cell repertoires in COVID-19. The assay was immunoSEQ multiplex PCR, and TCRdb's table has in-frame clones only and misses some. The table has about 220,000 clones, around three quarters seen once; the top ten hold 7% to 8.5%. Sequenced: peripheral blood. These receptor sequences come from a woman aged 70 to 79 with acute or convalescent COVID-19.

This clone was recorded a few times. CDR3 loop: CASSRGLAGGLNTGELFF. CDR3 DNA sequence: TGTGCCAGCAGCCGGGGACTAGCGGGGGGGCTGAACACCGGGGAGCTGTTTTTT. The chain employs TRBV3-1 (or the pseudogene TRBV3-2) and TRBJ2-2, with 16 bases matching TRBD2. The CDR3 length is 18 residues. Germline CDR1 is LGHDT and CDR2 is YNNKEL (reference sequence). Unmatched junction bases numbered 3, after V lost 4 bases and J lost 1 base.

The CDR3: CASSRGRNTGELFF. CDR3 sequence (DNA): TGTGCCAGCAGCAGGGGCCGGAACACCGGGGAGCTGTTTTTT. This chain links TRBV11-2 with TRBJ2-2, with D perhaps TRBD1 (5 bases). V was pared by 5 bases and J by 1 base, with 8 bases between. The CDR3 extends over 14 amino acids. In germline, CDR1 is SGHAT, CDR2 FQNNGV.

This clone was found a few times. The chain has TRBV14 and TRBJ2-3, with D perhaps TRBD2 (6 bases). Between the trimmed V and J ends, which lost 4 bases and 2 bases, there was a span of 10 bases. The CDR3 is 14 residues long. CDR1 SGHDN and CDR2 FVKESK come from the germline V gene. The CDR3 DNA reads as TGTGCCAGCAGCCGGGGACTTCTCACAGATACGCAGTATTTT. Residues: CASSRGLLTDTQYF.

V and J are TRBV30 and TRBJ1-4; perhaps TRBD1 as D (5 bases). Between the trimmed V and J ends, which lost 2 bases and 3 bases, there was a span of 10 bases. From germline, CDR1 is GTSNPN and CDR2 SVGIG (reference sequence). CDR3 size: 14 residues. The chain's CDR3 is CAWSRGGANEKLFF. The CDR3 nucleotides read TGTGCCTGGAGTAGGGGAGGAGCTAATGAAAAACTGTTTTTT.

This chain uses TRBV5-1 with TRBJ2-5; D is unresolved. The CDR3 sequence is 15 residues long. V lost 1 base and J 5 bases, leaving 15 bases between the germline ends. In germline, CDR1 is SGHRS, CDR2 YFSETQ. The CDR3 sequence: CASSLFDTATETQYF. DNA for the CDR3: TGCGCCAGCAGCTTGTTCGACACGGCTACGGAGACCCAGTACTTC.

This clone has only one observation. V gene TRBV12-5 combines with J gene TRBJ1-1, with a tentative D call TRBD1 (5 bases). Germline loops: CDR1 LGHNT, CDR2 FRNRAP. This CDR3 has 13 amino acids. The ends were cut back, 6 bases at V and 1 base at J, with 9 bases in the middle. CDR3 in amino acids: CASGPTANTEAFF. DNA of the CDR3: TGTGCTAGTGGGCCGACAGCGAACACTGAAGCTTTCTTT.

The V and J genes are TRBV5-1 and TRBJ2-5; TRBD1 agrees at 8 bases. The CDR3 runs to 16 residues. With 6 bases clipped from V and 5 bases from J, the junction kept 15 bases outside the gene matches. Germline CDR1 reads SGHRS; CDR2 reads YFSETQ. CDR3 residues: CASTVRQGLPQETQYF. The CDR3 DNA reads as TGCGCCAGCACAGTTCGACAGGGGCTTCCCCAGGAGACCCAGTACTTC.

CDR3: CASSSPPTGVSYGYTF. CDR3 coding DNA: TGTGCCAGTAGTTCCCCTCCGACAGGGGTGTCCTATGGCTACACCTTC. The chain is built from TRBV19 and TRBJ1-2; 8 positions match TRBD1. Germline CDR1 and CDR2: LNHDA and SQIVND (reference sequence). The CDR3 has 16 amino acids. The junction had 12 bases not matched to a gene; V was cut back by 5 bases and J by 4 bases.

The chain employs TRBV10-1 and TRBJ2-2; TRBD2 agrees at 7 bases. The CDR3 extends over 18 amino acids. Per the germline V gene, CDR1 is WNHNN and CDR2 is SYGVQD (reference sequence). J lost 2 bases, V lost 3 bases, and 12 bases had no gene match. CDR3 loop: CASSDVLGSGINTGELFF. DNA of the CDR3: TGCGCCAGCAGTGATGTTTTGGGGAGCGGGATAAACACCGGGGAGCTGTTTTTT.

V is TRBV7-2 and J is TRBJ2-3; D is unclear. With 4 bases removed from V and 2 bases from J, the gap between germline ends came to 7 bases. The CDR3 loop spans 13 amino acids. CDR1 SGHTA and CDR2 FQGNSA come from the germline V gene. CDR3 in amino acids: CASSSGYTDTQYF. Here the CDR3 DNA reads TGTGCCAGCAGCTCCGGGTACACAGATACGCAGTATTTT.

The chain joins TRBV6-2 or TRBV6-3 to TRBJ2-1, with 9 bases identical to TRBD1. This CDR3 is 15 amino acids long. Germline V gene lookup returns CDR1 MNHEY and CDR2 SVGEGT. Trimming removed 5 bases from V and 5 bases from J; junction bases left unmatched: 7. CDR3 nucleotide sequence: TGTGCCAGCAGTGCCGGGACAGGGCTGAACAATGAGCAGTTCTTC. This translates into CASSAGTGLNNEQFF.

CDR3 loop: CASSRDRGIDTQYF. The CDR3 DNA sequence: TGTGCCAGCAGCAGGGACAGGGGTATAGATACGCAGTATTTT. The chain joins TRBV7-3 to TRBJ2-3; 10 bases line up with TRBD1. The CDR3 extends over 14 amino acids. V was pared by 5 bases and J by 5 bases, with 4 bases of the junction left unmatched. Germline CDR1 and CDR2: SGHTA and FQGTGA.

The CDR3 DNA is TGTGCCAGCAGTTACGCCACCTCGAGGGCGGCTCCCTACGAGCAGTACTTC. Its protein product is CASSYATSRAAPYEQYF. The V gene is TRBV6-2 or TRBV6-3, the J gene TRBJ2-7; D is possibly TRBD2 (5 bases). The V end was cut by 2 bases, the J end by 2 bases, with 19 bases between. The CDR3 is 17 amino acids. Germline V CDR1 and CDR2: MNHEY, SVGEGT.

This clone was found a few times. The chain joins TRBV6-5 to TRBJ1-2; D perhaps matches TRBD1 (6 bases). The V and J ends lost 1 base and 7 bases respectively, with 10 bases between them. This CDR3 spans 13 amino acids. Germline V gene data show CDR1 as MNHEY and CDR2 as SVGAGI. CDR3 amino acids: CASSYFSDSGYTF. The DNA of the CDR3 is TGTGCCAGCAGTTACTTCTCGGACAGTGGCTACACCTTC.

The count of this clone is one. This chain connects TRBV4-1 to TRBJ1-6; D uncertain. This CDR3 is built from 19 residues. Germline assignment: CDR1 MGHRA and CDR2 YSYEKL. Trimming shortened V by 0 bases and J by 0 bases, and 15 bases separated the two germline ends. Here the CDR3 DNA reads TGCGCCAGCAGCCAAGATCTACAGTACCTAAGCTCCTATAATTCACCCCTCCACTTT. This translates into CASSQDLQYLSSYNSPLHF.